The sequence of this T cell receptor beta chain was determined in a study of CD8 T cells in acute hepatitis C reinfection. Study-wide points: Acute resolver, follow-up resolver and acute chronic samples had similar high diversity. Alphabeta pairing of public clonotypes could not be determined from bulk TCRbeta data.

Sample time point: naive CD8 control sorted from an acute-time-point sample. People who inject drugs in the Montreal Hepatitis C Cohort were donors. Sequencing was performed with immunoSEQ multiplex PCR; in TCRdb, only in-frame clones are kept and a portion is missing. The sample comprises approximately 41,000 clones, 80% to 90% of which are singletons, and roughly 0.51% rests with the top ten. Notes on this clone: Its specificity is unknown.

The germline V gene has CDR1 MGHDK and CDR2 SYGVNS. V trimming: 1 base; J trimming: 7 bases; junction bases outside the gene matches: 4. The CDR3 contains 14 residues. The sequence was collected from a man between 25 and 39 years old with chronic hepatitis C. The chain has TRBV25-1 and TRBJ2-1; 7 bases align to TRBD1. Sequencing was performed on naive CD8+ T cells from PBMCs. CDR3 nucleotide sequence: TGTGCCAGCAGTGAATCCTGGACAGGTAATGAGCAGTTCTTC. It is translated as CASSESWTGNEQFF.